This T cell receptor beta chain was identified in a study of T cells in Graves' hyperthyroidism and ophthalmopathy. Exclusion of patients followed from uncontrolled infection, other autoimmune disease, pregnancy or lactation. For the diagnoses, clinical symptoms, serum thyroxine and TRAb, thyroid ultrasound and orbital computed tomography were used. Fresh peripheral blood, roughly 9.8 ml of it, supplied the PBMCs. General study points: Most clonotypes expanded in the thyroid (above 0.001) were also present in blood.

The V segment lost 2 bases and the J segment 2 bases; nucleotides outside the gene matches: 2. This CDR3 spans 14 amino acids. CDR1 and CDR2 from the germline V gene are SGHRS and YFSETQ. A word on this clonotype: Antigen specificity is unknown.

Researchers took RNA transcripts and amplified the TCR beta CDR3 regions from them. The HTBI primer set was used in a first-round RT-PCR of the TCR CDR3. TCRdb processed the multiplex PCR reads anew with MiXCR; each CDR3 protein has one entry. Found here are over 150,000 distinct CDR3 sequences, around a sixth of them singletons; the top ten hold roughly 55%. Sequencing was performed on blood. The chain recombines TRBV5-1 with TRBJ2-5; 8 nucleotides line up with TRBD1. The sequence came from a woman aged 45-65 years with Graves' hyperthyroidism. Here the CDR3 reads CASSLQGDQETQYF. In DNA, the CDR3 is TGCGCCAGCAGCTTACAGGGGGATCAAGAGACCCAGTACTTC.